Described below is a single T cell receptor (beta chain) sequence and its context. Its specificity is unknown. In germline, CDR1 is SGDLS, CDR2 YYNGEE. This CDR3 contains 15 residues. V was pared by 3 bases and J by 3 bases, with 15 bases between. These data belong to a study of T cells after posttransplantation cyclophosphamide. Study results and limitations: After PTCy, TRB diversity resembled that of CNI/methotrexate controls.

Clones were sequenced by immunoSEQ multiplex PCR, and TCRdb holds only the in-frame ones, with some missing. This table has roughly 20,000 clones, about 68% appearing once. Cyclophosphamide on days +3 and +4 followed busulfan-fludarabine conditioning and a marrow graft. V gene TRBV9 combines with J gene TRBJ1-1; D is ambiguous. The sequence derives from a male patient between 25 and 40 years old who received an allogeneic stem cell transplant from a related donor, was CMV-positive, and had acute GVHD only. These T cells may partly come from the graft donor. The source material was PBMCs, sampled after an allogeneic stem cell transplant with post-transplant cyclophosphamide. The CDR3 DNA reads as TGTGCCAGCAGCGCCACCGCGGGTGGGGACACTGAAGCTTTCTTT. Encoded protein: CASSATAGGDTEAFF.